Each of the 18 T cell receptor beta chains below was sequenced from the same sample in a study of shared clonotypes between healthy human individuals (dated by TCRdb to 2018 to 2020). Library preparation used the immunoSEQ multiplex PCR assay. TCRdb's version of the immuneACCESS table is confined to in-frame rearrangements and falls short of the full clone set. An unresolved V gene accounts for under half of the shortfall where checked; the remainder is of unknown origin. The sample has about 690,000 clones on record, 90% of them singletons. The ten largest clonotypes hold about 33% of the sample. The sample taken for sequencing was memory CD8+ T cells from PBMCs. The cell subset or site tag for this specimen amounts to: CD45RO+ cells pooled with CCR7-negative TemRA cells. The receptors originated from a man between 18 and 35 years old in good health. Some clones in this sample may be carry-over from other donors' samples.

The CDR3: CASSQVGDSPNTGELFF. The DNA for the CDR3 is TGCGCCAGCAGCCAAGTGGGGGACAGCCCGAACACCGGGGAGCTGTTTTTT. The V and J genes are TRBV4-1 and TRBJ2-2; 7 nucleotides agree with TRBD1. The V gene's germline CDR1 is MGHRA and CDR2 YSYEKL. The CDR3 loop spans 17 amino acids. Unmatched junction bases numbered 5, after V lost 1 base and J lost 0 bases.

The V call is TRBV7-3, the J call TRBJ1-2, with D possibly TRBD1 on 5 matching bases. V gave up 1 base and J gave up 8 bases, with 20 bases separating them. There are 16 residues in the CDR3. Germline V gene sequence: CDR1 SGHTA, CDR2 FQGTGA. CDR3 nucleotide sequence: TGTGCCAGCAGCTTAAGTTTCGGGGGGACCGTTTTGGGCTACACCTTC. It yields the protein CASSLSFGGTVLGYTF.

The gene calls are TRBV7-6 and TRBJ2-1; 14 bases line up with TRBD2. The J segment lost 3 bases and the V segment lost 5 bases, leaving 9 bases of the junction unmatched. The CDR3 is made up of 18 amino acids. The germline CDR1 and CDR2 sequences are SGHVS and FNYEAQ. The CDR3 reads CASSLGTSGSIGYNEQFF. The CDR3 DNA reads TGTGCCAGCAGCCTGGGGACTAGCGGGAGTATAGGCTACAATGAGCAGTTCTTC.

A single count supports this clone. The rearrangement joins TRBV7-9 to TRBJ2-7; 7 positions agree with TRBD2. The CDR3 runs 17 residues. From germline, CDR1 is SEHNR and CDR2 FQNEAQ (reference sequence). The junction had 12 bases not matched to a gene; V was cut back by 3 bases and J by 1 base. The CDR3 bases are TGTGCCAGCAGCTTTTTGCCTCTGGCTAGCGGATCCTACGAGCAGTACTTC. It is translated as CASSFLPLASGSYEQYF. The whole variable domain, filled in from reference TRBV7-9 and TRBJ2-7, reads DTGVSQNPRHKITKRGQNVTFRCDPISEHNRLYWYRQTLGQGPEFLTYFQNEAQLEKSRLLSDRFSAERPKGSFSTLEIQRTEQGDSAMYLCASSFLPLASGSYEQYFGPGTRLTVT.

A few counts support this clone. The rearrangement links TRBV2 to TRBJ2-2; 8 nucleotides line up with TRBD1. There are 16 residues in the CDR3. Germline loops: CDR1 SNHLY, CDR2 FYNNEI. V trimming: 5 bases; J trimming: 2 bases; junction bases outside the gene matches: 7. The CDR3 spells CASSLQGAYNTGELFF. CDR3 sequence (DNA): TGTGCCAGCAGTCTGCAGGGGGCTTATAACACCGGGGAGCTGTTTTTT.

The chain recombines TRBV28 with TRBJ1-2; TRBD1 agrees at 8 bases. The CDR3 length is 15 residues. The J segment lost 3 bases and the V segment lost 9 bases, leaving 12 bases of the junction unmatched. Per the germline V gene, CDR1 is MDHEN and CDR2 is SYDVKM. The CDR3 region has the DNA TGTGCCAGTACCCTTCTCAGGGGGCGCGACTATGGCTACACCTTC. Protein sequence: CASTLLRGRDYGYTF.

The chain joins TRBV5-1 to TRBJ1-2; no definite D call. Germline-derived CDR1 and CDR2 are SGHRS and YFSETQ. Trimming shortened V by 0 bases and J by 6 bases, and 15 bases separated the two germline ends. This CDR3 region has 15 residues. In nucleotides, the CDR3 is TGCGCCAGCAGCTTGGGACACCTCTCCCACGATGGCTACACCTTC. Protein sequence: CASSLGHLSHDGYTF.

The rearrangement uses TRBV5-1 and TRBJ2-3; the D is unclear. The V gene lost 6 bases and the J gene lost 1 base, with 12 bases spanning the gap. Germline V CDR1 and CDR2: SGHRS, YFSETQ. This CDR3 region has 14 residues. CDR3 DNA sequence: TGCGCCAGCATGGAACGGAGACGCACAGATACGCAGTATTTT. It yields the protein CASMERRRTDTQYF. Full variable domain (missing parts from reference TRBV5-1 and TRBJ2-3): KAGVTQTPRYLIKTRGQQVTLSCSPISGHRSVSWYQQTPGQGLQFLFEYFSETQRNKGNFPGRFSGRQFSNSRSEMNVSTLELGDSALYLCASMERRRTDTQYFGPGTRLTVL.

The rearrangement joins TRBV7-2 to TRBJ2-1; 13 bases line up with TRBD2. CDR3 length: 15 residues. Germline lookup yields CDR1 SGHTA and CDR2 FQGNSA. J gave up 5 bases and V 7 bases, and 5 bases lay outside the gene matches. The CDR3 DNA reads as TGTGCCAGCATCCTACTAGCGGGAGGGGACAATGAGCAGTTCTTC. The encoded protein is CASILLAGGDNEQFF. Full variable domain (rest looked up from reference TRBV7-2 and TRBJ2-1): GAGVSQSPSNKVTEKGKDVELRCDPISGHTALYWYRQSLGQGLEFLIYFQGNSAPDKSGLPSDRFSAERTGGSVSTLTIQRTQQEDSAVYLCASILLAGGDNEQFFGPGTRLTVL.

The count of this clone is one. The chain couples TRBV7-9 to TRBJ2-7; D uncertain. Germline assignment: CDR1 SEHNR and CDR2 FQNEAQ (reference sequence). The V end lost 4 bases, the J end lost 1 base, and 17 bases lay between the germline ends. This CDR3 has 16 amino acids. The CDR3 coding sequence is TGTGCCAGCAGCTCGGACCCGGCAGCCACTTCCTACGAGCAGTACTTC. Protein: CASSSDPAATSYEQYF.

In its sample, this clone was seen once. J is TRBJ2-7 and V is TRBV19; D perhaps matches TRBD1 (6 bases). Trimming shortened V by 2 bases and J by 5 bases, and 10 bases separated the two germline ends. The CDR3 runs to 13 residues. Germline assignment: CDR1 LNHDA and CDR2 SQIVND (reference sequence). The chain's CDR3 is CASSIWGLDEQYF. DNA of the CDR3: TGTGCCAGTAGTATATGGGGGCTCGACGAGCAGTACTTC.

In DNA, the CDR3 is TGCGCCAGCAGCCCAAGTGGACTAGCGGCTACGAGGAGCTCCTACAATGAGCAGTTCTTC. Protein sequence: CASSPSGLAATRSSYNEQFF. This rearrangement joins TRBV4-1 to TRBJ2-1; TRBD2 agrees at 10 bases. The length of the CDR3 is 20 residues. Germline CDR1 MGHRA, CDR2 YSYEKL. The V segment lost 4 bases and the J segment 0 bases; nucleotides outside the gene matches: 15.

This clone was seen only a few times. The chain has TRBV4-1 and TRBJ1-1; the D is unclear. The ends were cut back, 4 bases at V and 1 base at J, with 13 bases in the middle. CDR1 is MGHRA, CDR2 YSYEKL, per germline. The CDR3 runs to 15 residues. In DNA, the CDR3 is TGCGCCAGCAGCCGACCATATCAAGGGAACACTGAAGCTTTCTTT. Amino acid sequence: CASSRPYQGNTEAFF.

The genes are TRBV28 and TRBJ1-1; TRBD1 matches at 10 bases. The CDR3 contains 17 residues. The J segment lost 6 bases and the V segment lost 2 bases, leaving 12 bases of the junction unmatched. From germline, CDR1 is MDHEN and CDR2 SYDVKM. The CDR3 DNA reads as TGTGCCAGCAGTTTACTTGTCCTGGACAGGGGGAGATCTGAAGCTTTCTTT. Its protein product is CASSLLVLDRGRSEAFF.

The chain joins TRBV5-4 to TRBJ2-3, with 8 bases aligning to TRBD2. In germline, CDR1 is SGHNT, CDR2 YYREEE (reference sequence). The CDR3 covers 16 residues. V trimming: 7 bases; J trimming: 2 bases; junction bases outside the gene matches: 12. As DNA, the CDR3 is TGTGCCAGCGGCCTGGAGGGACTAGTTACCACAGATACGCAGTATTTT. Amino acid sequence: CASGLEGLVTTDTQYF.

Written as DNA, the CDR3 is TGTGCCAGTAGGGAGGGGACAGGTGGTCCCTACGAGCAGTACTTC. This codes for CASREGTGGPYEQYF. The rearrangement uses TRBV19 and TRBJ2-7, with 8 bases that match TRBD1. The germline V gene has CDR1 LNHDA and CDR2 SQIVND (reference sequence). The CDR3 is made up of 15 amino acids. V was pared by 6 bases and J by 2 bases, with 9 bases of the junction left unmatched. Complete variable domain (other parts from reference TRBV19 and TRBJ2-7): DGGITQSPKYLFRKEGQNVTLSCEQNLNHDAMYWYRQDPGQGLRLIYYSQIVNDFQKGDIAEGYSVSREKKESFPLTVTSAQKNPTAFYLCASREGTGGPYEQYFGPGTRLTVT.

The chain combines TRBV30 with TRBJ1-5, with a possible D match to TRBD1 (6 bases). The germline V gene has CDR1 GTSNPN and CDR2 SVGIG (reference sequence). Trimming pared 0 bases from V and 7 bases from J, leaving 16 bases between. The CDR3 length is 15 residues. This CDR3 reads CAWSVGGSSSQPQHF. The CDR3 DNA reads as TGTGCCTGGAGTGTGGGGGGCTCCTCTAGCCAGCCCCAGCATTTT.

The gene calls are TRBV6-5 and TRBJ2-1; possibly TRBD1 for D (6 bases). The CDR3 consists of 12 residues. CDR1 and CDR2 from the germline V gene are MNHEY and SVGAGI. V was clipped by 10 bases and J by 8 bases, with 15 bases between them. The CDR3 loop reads CAIGQWVDEQFF. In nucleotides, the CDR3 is TGTGCCATCGGACAGTGGGTAGATGAGCAGTTCTTC.